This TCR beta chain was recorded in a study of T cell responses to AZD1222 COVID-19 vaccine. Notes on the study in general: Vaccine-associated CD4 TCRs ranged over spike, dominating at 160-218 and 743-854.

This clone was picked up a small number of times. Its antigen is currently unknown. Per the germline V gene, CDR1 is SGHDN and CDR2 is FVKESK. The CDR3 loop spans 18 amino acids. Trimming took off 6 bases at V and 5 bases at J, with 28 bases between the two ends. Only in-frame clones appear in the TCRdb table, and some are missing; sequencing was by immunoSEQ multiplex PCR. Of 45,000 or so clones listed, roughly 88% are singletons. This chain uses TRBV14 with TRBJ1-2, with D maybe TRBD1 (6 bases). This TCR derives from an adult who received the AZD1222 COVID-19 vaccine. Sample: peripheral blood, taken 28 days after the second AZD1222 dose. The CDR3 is CASSPGTPRRQTRYGYTF. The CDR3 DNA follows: TGTGCCAGCAGTCCGGGGACACCACGAAGACAAACCCGATATGGCTACACCTTC.